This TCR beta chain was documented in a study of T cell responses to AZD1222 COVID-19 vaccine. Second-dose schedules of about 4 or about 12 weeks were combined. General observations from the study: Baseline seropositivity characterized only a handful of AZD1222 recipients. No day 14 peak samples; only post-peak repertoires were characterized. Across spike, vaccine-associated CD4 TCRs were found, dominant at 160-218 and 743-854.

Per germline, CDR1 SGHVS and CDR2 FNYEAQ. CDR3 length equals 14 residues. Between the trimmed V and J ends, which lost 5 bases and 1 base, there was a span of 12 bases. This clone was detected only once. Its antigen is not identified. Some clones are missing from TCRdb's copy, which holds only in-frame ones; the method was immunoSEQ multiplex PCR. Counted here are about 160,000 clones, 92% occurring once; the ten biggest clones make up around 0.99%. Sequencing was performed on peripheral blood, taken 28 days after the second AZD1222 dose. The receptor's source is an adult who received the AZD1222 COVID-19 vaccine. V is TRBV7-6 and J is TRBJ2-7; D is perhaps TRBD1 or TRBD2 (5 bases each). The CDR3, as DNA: TGTGCCAGCAGCCCGACCGAGGGGTCCTACGAGCAGTACTTC. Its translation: CASSPTEGSYEQYF.